The present T cell receptor beta chain was sequenced within a study of blood T cells in healthy people across ages. Overall study: Capture via template switching afforded approximately one barcoded beta molecule per two T cells. Study-wide results and caveats: Both naive CD4+ cell counts and diversity were greater in long-lived donors than in aged donors. In these data, TCR beta diversity tracked strongly with naive T cell percentage.

Germline V gene lookup returns CDR1 DFQATT and CDR2 SNEGSKA (reference sequence). The CDR3 extends over 13 amino acids. V was cut by 6 bases and J by 2 bases, with 13 bases left in between. There are a few counts of this clonotype. What it binds is not known. Primed by a sample-barcoded 5' primer and a J-beta primer mix, a second PCR proceeded for 7 to 11 cycles. Each cDNA molecule received a tag from a template-switch adaptor that had 12 random nucleotides. TCRdb re-analysed the 5' RACE reads in MiXCR, keeping a single row per CDR3 protein. This table has 270,000 or so distinct CDR3 sequences, 25% to 30% appearing once.

V usage is TRBV20-1 and J usage is TRBJ2-5; D possibly corresponds to TRBD1 (6 bases). This sequence was found in a woman aged 70-85 years in good health. Sequencing used blood. The CDR3 region is CSARPRGQETQYF. The CDR3 coding sequence is TGCAGTGCCAGGCCCAGGGGTCAAGAGACCCAGTACTTC.